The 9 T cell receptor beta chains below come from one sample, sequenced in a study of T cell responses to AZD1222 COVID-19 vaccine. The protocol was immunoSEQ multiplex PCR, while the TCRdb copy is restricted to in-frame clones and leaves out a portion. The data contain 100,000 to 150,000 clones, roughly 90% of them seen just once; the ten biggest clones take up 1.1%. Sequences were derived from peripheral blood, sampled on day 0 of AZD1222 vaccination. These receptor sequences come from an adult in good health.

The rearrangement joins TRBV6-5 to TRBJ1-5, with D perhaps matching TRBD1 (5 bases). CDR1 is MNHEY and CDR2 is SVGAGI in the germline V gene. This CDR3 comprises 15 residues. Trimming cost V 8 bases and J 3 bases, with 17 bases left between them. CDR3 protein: CASVGYQGDNQPQHF. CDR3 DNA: TGTGCCAGCGTCGGGTATCAGGGTGACAATCAGCCCCAGCATTTT.

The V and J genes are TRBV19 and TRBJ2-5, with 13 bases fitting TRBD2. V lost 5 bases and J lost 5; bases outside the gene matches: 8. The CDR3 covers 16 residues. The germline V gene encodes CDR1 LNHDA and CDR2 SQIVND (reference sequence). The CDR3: CASSPGLAGELETQYF. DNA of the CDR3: TGTGCCAGTAGTCCCGGACTAGCGGGAGAATTGGAGACCCAGTACTTC.

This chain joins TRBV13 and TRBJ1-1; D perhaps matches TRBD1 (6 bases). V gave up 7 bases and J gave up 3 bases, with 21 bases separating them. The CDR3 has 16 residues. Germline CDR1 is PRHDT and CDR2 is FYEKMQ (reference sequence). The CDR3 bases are TGTGCCAGCACCCCTCCCTGGGGGGGGGCAGACACTGAAGCTTTCTTT. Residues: CASTPPWGGADTEAFF.

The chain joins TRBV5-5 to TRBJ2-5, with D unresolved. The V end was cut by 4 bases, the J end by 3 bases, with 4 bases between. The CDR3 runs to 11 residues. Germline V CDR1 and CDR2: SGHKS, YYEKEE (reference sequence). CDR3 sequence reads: CASSLEETQYF. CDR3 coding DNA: TGTGCCAGCAGCCTAGAAGAGACCCAGTACTTC.

The chain's CDR3 is CASSRHGRERSEQFF. The CDR3 DNA sequence: TGTGCCAGCAGCCGCCATGGGCGGGAGAGATCTGAGCAGTTCTTC. The V call is TRBV28, the J call TRBJ2-1, with 7 positions matching TRBD2. The CDR3 has 15 residues. Trimming removed 6 bases from V and 9 bases from J; junction bases left unmatched: 14. CDR1 is MDHEN, CDR2 SYDVKM, per germline.

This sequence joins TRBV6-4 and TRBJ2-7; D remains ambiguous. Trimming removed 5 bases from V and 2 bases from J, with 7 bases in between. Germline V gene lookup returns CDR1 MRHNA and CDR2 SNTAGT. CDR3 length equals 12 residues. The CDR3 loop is CASSPPPYEQYF. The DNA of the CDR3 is TGTGCCAGCAGTCCCCCCCCCTACGAGCAGTACTTC.

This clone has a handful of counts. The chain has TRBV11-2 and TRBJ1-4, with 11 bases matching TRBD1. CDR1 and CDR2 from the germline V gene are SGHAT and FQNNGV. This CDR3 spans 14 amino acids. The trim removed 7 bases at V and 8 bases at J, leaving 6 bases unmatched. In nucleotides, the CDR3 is TGTGCCAGCACCCCTGGACAGGGGGCGGAAAAACTGTTTTTT. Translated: CASTPGQGAEKLFF.

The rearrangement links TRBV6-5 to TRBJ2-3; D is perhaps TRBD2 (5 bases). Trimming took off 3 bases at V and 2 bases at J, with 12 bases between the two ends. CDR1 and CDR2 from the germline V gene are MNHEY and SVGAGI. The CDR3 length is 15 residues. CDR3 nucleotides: TGTGCCAGCAGTTATGTAAGCGGTTACACAGATACGCAGTATTTT. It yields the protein CASSYVSGYTDTQYF.

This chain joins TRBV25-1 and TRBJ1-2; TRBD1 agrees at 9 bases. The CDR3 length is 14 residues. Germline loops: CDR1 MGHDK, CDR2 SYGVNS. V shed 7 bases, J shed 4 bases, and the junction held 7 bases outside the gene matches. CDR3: CASTGTGFTYGYTF. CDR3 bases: TGTGCCAGCACCGGGACAGGGTTCACCTATGGCTACACCTTC.